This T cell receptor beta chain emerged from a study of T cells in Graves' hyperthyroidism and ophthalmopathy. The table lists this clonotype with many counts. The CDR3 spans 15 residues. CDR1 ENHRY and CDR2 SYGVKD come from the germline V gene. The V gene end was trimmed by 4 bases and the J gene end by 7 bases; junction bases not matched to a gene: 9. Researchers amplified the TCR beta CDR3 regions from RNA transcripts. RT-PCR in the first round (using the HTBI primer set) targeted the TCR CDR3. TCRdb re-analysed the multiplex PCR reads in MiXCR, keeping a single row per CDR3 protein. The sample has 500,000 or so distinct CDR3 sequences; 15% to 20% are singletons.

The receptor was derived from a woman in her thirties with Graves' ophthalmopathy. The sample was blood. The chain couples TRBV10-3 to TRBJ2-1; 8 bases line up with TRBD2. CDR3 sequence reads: CAISAPGERENEQFF. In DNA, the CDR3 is TGTGCCATCAGTGCTCCGGGGGAGCGGGAGAATGAGCAGTTCTTC.